This T cell receptor beta chain was identified in a study of T cell changes during pregnancy in multiple sclerosis. Assay used: immunoSEQ multiplex PCR; TCRdb lists only in-frame clones, some missing. This sample has about 55,000 clones, with roughly 93% found just once. Between the trimmed V and J ends, which lost 0 bases and 8 bases, there was a span of 10 bases. Germline CDR1 reads SGHAT; CDR2 reads FQNNGV. The CDR3 totals 13 residues. This material consisted of CD8+ T cells from peripheral blood mononuclear cells, taken in the second trimester of pregnancy. The chain uses TRBV11-2 and TRBJ1-1, with D unresolved. The sequence was collected from a female donor with multiple sclerosis, enrolled in a pregnancy study. The CDR3 DNA is TGTGCCAGCAGCTTAGATTGGCACCCGGAAGCTTTCTTT. It translates to CASSLDWHPEAFF.